These 4 T cell receptor beta chains were all obtained from the same sample, sequenced in a study of naive and memory T cell subsets. Both TRBC1 and TRBC2 were covered by a beta constant-region primer of two equimolar oligonucleotides. TCRdb re-called the UMI-ligation and nested PCR reads with MiXCR, one entry per CDR3 protein. The profile shows 120,000 to 150,000 distinct CDR3 sequences, about a sixth of them singletons. Sequencing input: naive CD4+ T cells from blood. The source is a human donor in good health.

J is TRBJ2-6 and V is TRBV24-1, with 9 bases lining up with TRBD1. CDR3 length equals 17 residues. Losses at the gene ends were 4 bases for V and 4 bases for J; bases not matched to a gene: 7. Germline V gives CDR1 KGHDR, CDR2 SFDVKD. In DNA, the CDR3 is TGTGCCACCAGTGACCGGACAGGGGTCACCGGGGCCAACGTCCTGACTTTC. Residues: CATSDRTGVTGANVLTF.

This chain connects TRBV27 to TRBJ1-5, with D tentatively TRBD1 (6 bases). The CDR3 sequence is 14 residues long. The germline V and J ends were trimmed by 5 bases and 4 bases, with 12 bases remaining between them. The germline CDR1 and CDR2 sequences are MNHEY and SMNVEV (reference sequence). The CDR3 DNA is TGTGCCAGCAGTCCTACTACAGGGAATCAGCCCCAGCATTTT. Amino acids: CASSPTTGNQPQHF.

The rearrangement links TRBV10-3 to TRBJ2-7; no clear D. CDR1 and CDR2 (germline): ENHRY, SYGVKD. This CDR3 is built from 12 residues. The germline V and J ends were trimmed by 0 bases and 3 bases, with 3 bases remaining between them. The CDR3 here is CAISESGYEQYF. CDR3 nucleotides: TGTGCCATCAGTGAGTCGGGCTACGAGCAGTACTTC.

The chain links TRBV6-5 to TRBJ1-6; D perhaps matches TRBD1 (6 bases). V was cut by 4 bases and J by 9 bases, with 7 bases left in between. This CDR3 is 12 amino acids long. Germline V gene sequence: CDR1 MNHEY, CDR2 SVGAGI. Written as DNA, the CDR3 is TGTGCCAGCAGTTCAGGGGTTTCACCCCTCCACTTT. This codes for CASSSGVSPLHF.